This T cell receptor beta chain comes out of a study of cytomegalovirus exposure and HLA in healthy donors. Judged by abundance, this clone is medium-sized. The CDR3 covers 17 residues. The junction had 10 bases not matched to a gene; V was cut back by 0 bases and J by 8 bases. Germline V CDR1 and CDR2: MRHNA, SNTAGT. The primer mix had 60 Vbeta and 13 Jbeta primers. Assay: immunoSEQ multiplex PCR; the TCRdb copy retains only in-frame clones and omits some. Seen here are over 150,000 clones, roughly 80% observed once, and the top ten hold 4.9%. The chain joins TRBV6-4 to TRBJ2-1; 10 nucleotides line up with TRBD2. The sequence came from a male donor in good health and CMV-seronegative. Material for sequencing was PBMCs. This CDR3 reads CASSDSKSGGGSDEQFF. The DNA for the CDR3 is TGTGCCAGCAGTGACTCGAAAAGCGGGGGGGGCAGCGATGAGCAGTTCTTC.